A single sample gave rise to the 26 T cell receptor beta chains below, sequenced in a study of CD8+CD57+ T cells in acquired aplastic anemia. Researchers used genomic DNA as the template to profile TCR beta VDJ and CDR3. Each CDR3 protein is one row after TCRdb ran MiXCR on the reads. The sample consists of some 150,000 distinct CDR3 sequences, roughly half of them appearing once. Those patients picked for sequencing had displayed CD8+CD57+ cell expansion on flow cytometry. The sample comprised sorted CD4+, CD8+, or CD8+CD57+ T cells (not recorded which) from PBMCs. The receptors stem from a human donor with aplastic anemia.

This chain's CDR3 is CASRPIGQHYEQYF. The CDR3 DNA is TGTGCCAGCAGACCTATTGGACAGCACTACGAGCAGTACTTC. This chain links TRBV10-3 with TRBJ2-7; D might be TRBD1 (6 bases). Germline V gives CDR1 ENHRY, CDR2 SYGVKD. The V end was cut by 10 bases, the J end by 3 bases, with 19 bases between. The CDR3 loop spans 14 amino acids.

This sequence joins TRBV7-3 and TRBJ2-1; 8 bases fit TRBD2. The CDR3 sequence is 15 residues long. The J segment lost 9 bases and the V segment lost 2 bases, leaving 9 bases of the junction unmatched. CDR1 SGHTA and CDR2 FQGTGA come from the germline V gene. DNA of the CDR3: TGTGCCAGCAGCTTAGGATCGGGAGGGTTGGGTGAGCAGTTCTTC. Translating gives CASSLGSGGLGEQFF.

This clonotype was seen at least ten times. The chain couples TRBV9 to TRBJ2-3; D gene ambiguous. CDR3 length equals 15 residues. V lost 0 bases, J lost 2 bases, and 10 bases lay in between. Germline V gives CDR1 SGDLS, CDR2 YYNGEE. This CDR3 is CASSVDLGITDTQYF. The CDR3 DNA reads TGTGCCAGCAGCGTAGATCTGGGAATCACAGATACGCAGTATTTT. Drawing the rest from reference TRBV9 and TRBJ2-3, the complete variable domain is DSGVTQTPKHLITATGQRVTLRCSPRSGDLSVYWYQQSLDQGLQFLIQYYNGEERAKGNILERFSAQQFPDLHSELNLSSLELGDSALYFCASSVDLGITDTQYFGPGTRLTVL.

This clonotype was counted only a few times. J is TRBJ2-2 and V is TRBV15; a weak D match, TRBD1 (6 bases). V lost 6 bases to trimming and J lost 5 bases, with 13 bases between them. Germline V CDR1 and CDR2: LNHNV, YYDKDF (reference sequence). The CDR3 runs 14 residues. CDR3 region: CATRISQGTGELFF. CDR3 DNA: TGTGCCACCAGGATTAGTCAGGGGACCGGGGAGCTGTTTTTT.

DNA of the CDR3: TGCGCCAGCAGCGCGAGTCTAGAGACCCAGTACTTC. This gives the protein CASSASLETQYF. This rearrangement joins TRBV5-1 to TRBJ2-5; D unresolved. Germline CDR1 and CDR2: SGHRS and YFSETQ. The CDR3 contains 12 residues. Trimming cost V 4 bases and J 4 bases, with 8 bases left between them.

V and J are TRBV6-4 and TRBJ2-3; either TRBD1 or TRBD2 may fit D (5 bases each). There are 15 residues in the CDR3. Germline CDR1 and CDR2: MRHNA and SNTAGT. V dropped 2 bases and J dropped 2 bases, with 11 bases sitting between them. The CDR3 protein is CASSDPGRHTDTQYF. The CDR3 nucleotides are TGTGCCAGCAGTGACCCGGGGCGGCACACAGATACGCAGTATTTT.

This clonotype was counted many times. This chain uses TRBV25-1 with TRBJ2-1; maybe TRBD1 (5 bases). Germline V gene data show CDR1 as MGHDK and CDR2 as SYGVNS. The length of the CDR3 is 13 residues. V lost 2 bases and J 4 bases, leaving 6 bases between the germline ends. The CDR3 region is CASSEQGYNEQFF. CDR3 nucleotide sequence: TGTGCCAGCAGTGAACAGGGTTACAATGAGCAGTTCTTC.

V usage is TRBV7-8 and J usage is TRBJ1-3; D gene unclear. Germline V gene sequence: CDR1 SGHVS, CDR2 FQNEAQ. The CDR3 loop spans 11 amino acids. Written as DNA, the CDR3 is TGTGCTAGAGATCTTGAGGACACCATATATTTT. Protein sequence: CARDLEDTIYF.

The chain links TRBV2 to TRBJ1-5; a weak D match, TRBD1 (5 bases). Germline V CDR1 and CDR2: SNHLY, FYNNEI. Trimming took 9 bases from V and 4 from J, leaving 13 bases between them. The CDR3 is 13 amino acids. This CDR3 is CASRGTSNQPQHF. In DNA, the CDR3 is TGTGCCAGTCGAGGGACCTCGAATCAGCCCCAGCATTTT.

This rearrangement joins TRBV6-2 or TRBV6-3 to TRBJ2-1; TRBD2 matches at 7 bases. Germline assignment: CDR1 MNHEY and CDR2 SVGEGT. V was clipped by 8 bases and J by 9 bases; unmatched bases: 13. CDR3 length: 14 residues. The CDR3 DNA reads TGTGCCAGCCGATTGGGTGGGGGGGATGGTGAGCAGTTCTTC. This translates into CASRLGGGDGEQFF.

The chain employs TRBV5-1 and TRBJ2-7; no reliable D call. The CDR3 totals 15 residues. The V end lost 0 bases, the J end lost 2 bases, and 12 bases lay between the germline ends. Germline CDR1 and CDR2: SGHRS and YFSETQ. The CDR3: CASSLAGQVTYEQYF. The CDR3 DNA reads TGCGCCAGCAGCTTGGCCGGTCAGGTTACCTACGAGCAGTACTTC.

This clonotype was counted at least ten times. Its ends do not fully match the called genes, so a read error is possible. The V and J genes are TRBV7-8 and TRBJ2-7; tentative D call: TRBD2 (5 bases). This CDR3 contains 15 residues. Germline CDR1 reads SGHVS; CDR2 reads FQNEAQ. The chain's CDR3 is CASSPPGRKSSEQYF. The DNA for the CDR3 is TGTGCCAGCAGCCCTCCGGGAAGGAAGTCCTCCGAGCAGTACTTC.

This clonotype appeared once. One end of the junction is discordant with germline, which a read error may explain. The DNA for the CDR3 is TGCAGTGCTAGGGGGGGGACTAGCCAGTACCGAGAGGCCCAGTACTTC. Amino acids: CSARGGTSQYREAQYF. This chain links TRBV20-1 with TRBJ2-5; 9 nucleotides line up with TRBD2. The CDR3 is made up of 16 amino acids. In germline, CDR1 is DFQATT, CDR2 SNEGSKA (reference sequence).

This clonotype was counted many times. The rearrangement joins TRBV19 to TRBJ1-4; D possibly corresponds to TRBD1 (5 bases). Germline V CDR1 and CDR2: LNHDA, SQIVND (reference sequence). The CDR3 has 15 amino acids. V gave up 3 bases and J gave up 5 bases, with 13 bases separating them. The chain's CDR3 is CASSIAGRGNEKLFF. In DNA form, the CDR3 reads TGTGCCAGTAGTATCGCGGGGAGGGGAAATGAAAAACTGTTTTTT.

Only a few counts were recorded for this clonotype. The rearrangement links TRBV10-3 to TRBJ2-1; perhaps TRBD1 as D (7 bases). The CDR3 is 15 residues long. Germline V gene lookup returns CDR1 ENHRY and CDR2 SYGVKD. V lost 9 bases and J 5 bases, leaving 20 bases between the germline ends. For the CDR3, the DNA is TGTGCCATTGGGGTAGAGCAGGGGGGAGACAATGAGCAGTTCTTC. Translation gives CAIGVEQGGDNEQFF.

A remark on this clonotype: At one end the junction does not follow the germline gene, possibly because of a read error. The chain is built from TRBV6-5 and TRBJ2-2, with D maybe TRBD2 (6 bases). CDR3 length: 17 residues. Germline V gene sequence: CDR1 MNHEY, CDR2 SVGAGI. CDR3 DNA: TGTGCCATCAGTTACTCGATCGGTCCAGGACTAACCGGGGAGTTGTTTTTT. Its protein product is CAISYSIGPGLTGELFF.

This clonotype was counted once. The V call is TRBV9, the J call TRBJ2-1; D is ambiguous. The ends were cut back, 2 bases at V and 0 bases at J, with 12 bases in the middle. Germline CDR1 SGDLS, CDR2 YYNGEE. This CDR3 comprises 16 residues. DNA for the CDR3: TGTGCCAGCAGCGTCGAACTCCAAAGCTCCTACAATGAGCAGTTCTTC. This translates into CASSVELQSSYNEQFF. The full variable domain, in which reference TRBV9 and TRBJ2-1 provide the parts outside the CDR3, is DSGVTQTPKHLITATGQRVTLRCSPRSGDLSVYWYQQSLDQGLQFLIQYYNGEERAKGNILERFSAQQFPDLHSELNLSSLELGDSALYFCASSVELQSSYNEQFFGPGTRLTVL.

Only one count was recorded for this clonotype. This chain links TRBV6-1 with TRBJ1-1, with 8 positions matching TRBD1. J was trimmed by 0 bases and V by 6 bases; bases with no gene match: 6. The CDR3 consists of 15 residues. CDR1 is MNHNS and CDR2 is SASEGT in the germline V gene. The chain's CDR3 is CASRKDRAMNTEAFF. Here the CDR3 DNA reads TGTGCCAGCAGGAAGGACAGGGCGATGAACACTGAAGCTTTCTTT.

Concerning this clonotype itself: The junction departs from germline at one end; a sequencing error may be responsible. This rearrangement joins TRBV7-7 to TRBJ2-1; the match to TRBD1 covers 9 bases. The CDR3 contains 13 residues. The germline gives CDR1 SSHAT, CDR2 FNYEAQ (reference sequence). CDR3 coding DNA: TGTGCTAGCAGCTGGGACAGGGACAATGAGCAGTTCTTC. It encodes CASSWDRDNEQFF. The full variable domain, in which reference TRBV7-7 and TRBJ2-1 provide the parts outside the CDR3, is GAGVSQSPRYKVTKRGQDVTLRCDPISSHATLYWYQQALGQGPEFLTYFNYEAQPDKSGLPSDRFSAERPEGSISTLTIQRTEQRDSAMYRCASSWDRDNEQFFGPGTRLTVL.

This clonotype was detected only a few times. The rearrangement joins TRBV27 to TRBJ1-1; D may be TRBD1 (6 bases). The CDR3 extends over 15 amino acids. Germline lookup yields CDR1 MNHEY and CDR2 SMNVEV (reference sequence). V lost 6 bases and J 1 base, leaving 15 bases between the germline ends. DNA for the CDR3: TGTGCCAGCAGCTCAGCTCCGACAGGGAACACTGAAGCTTTCTTT. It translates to CASSSAPTGNTEAFF.

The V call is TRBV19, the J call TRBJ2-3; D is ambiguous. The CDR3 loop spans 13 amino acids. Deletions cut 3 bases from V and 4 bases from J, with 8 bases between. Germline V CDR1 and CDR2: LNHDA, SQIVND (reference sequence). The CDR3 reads CASSMVRSDTQYF. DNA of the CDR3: TGTGCCAGTAGTATGGTCAGGTCAGATACGCAGTATTTT.

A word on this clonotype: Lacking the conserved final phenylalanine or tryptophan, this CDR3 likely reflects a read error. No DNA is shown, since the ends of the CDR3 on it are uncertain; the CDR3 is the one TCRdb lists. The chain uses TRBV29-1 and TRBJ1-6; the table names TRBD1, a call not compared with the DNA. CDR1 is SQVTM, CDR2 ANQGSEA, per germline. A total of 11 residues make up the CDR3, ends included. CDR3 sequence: CSKATYREQGS.

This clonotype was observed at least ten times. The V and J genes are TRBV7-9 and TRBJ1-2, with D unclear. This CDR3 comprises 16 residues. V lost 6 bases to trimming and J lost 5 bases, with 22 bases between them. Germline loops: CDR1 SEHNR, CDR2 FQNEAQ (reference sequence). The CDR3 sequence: CASRSLGGDTPYGYTF. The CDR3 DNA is TGTGCCAGCAGAAGCTTGGGAGGAGACACCCCTTATGGCTACACCTTC.

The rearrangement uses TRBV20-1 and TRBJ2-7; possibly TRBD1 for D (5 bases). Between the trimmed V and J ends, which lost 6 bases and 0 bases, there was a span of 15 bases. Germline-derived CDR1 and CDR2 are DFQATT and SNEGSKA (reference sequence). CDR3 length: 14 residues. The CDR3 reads CSASKTVSSYEQYF. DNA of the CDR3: TGCAGTGCCTCTAAGACAGTAAGCTCCTACGAGCAGTACTTC.

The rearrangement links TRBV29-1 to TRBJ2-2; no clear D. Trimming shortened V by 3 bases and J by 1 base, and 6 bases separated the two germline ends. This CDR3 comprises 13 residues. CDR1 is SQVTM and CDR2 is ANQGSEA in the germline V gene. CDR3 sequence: CSVDPENTGELFF. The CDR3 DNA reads TGCAGCGTTGATCCGGAGAACACCGGGGAGCTGTTTTTT.

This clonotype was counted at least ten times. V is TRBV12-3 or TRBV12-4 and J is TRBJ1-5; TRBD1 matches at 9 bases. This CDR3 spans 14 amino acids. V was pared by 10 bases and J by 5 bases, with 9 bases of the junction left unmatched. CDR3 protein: CATSTDRGYQPQHF. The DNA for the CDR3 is TGTGCCACCTCAACGGACAGGGGATATCAGCCCCAGCATTTT.